The 29 T cell receptor beta chains given below trace back to one sample, sequenced in a study of blood T cell repertoires in COVID-19. Libraries were prepared by immunoSEQ multiplex PCR; TCRdb keeps only in-frame clonotypes and omits some of them. The sample carries 260,000 or so clones, 70% to 90% recorded once. Sample: PBMCs or T cells enriched from blood (not recorded which). The receptors here all came from a man aged 18 to 29 who had recovered from COVID-19.

The gene calls are TRBV18 and TRBJ1-3; tentative D call: TRBD1 (6 bases). Germline V lookup: CDR1 KGHSH, CDR2 LQKENI. The CDR3 has 16 residues. V was shortened by 3 bases and J by 8 bases, with 20 bases between the two germline ends. Here the CDR3 reads CASSPTGGPRRDTIYF. DNA of the CDR3: TGTGCCAGCTCACCGACAGGAGGCCCGCGGAGAGACACCATATATTTT.

The chain has TRBV11-3 and TRBJ2-1, with 13 bases that match TRBD2. CDR3 length equals 15 residues. J was trimmed by 8 bases and V by 5 bases; bases with no gene match: 6. Germline CDR1 and CDR2: SGHNT and YENEEA. The CDR3 coding sequence is TGTGCCAGCAGCGTTGGGACTAGCGGGATATATGAGCAGTTCTTC. Translation gives CASSVGTSGIYEQFF.

The chain joins TRBV27 to TRBJ2-1; no clear D. Germline CDR1 reads MNHEY; CDR2 reads SMNVEV (reference sequence). The CDR3 sequence is 13 residues long. Trimming cost V 3 bases and J 1 base, with 4 bases left between them. The CDR3 protein is CASSFNSYNEQFF. CDR3 nucleotide sequence: TGTGCCAGCAGTTTTAATTCCTACAATGAGCAGTTCTTC.

The chain combines TRBV7-9 with TRBJ2-2; 7 bases align to TRBD1. From germline, CDR1 is SEHNR and CDR2 FQNEAQ (reference sequence). The CDR3 extends over 13 amino acids. With V trimmed by 5 bases and J by 8 bases, 5 bases remained unmatched. CDR3 residues: CASSPTGEGELFF. CDR3 sequence (DNA): TGTGCCAGCAGCCCCACAGGGGAAGGGGAGCTGTTTTTT.

This chain uses TRBV27 with TRBJ2-5; maybe TRBD2 (6 bases). Trimming stripped 4 bases from V and 1 base from J, with 13 bases between. Germline-derived CDR1 and CDR2 are MNHEY and SMNVEV (reference sequence). The CDR3 has 15 residues. CDR3 in amino acids: CASSSEMEGQETQYF. The CDR3, as DNA: TGTGCCAGCAGTTCTGAGATGGAGGGCCAAGAGACCCAGTACTTC.

CDR3 loop: CASSRKRQGDNSPLHF. The CDR3 DNA reads TGTGCCAGCAGCCGGAAACGACAGGGCGATAATTCACCCCTCCACTTT. The chain uses TRBV7-8 and TRBJ1-6, with 7 bases aligning to TRBD1. Germline V gene data show CDR1 as SGHVS and CDR2 as FQNEAQ. CDR3 size: 16 residues. V was clipped by 5 bases and J by 5 bases; unmatched bases: 9.

The chain is built from TRBV6-5 and TRBJ1-4; unclear D gene. V gave up 7 bases and J gave up 7 bases, with 16 bases separating them. The CDR3 covers 14 residues. CDR1 and CDR2 (germline): MNHEY, SVGAGI. The CDR3: CASNRGGQVEKLFF. CDR3 in DNA: TGTGCCAGCAATCGGGGTGGTCAGGTTGAAAAACTGTTTTTT.

The chain uses TRBV7-6 and TRBJ1-1, with D tentatively TRBD1 (5 bases). Germline V CDR1 and CDR2: SGHVS, FNYEAQ. This CDR3 has 16 residues. V lost 5 bases to trimming and J lost 0 bases, with 16 bases between them. This chain's CDR3 is CASSLRGEGMNTEAFF. For the CDR3, the DNA is TGTGCCAGCAGCCTCCGGGGGGAGGGGATGAACACTGAAGCTTTCTTT.

Only one count was recorded for this clone. The gene calls are TRBV2 and TRBJ2-5, with D possibly matching TRBD1 (5 bases). V was cut by 8 bases and J by 2 bases, with 18 bases left in between. This CDR3 is built from 15 residues. Germline lookup yields CDR1 SNHLY and CDR2 FYNNEI. CDR3 residues: CASSPRAAGQETQYF. The CDR3 DNA sequence: TGTGCCAGCTCCCCCCGAGCAGCAGGGCAAGAGACCCAGTACTTC. Together with reference TRBV2 and TRBJ2-5, the CDR3 gives the full variable domain: EPEVTQTPSHQVTQMGQEVILRCVPISNHLYFYWYRQILGQKVEFLVSFYNNEISEKSEIFDDQFSVERPDGSNFTLKIRSTKLEDSAMYFCASSPRAAGQETQYFGPGTRLLVL.

CDR3 nucleotide sequence: TGTGCCATCAGCCCGCTAGCGGGGGGGTGGGGTGAGCAGTTCTTC. Residues: CAISPLAGGWGEQFF. The V call is TRBV10-3, the J call TRBJ2-1; 12 bases align to TRBD2. CDR1 and CDR2 from the germline V gene are ENHRY and SYGVKD. The trim removed 6 bases at V and 9 bases at J, leaving 9 bases unmatched. CDR3 length: 15 amino acids.

This chain's CDR3 is CASSPRVTFRQYF. The CDR3 DNA reads as TGTGCCAGCAGCCCGAGGGTGACTTTCAGGCAGTACTTC. The chain has TRBV7-9 and TRBJ2-7, with D maybe TRBD2 (5 bases). Germline V gene lookup returns CDR1 SEHNR and CDR2 FQNEAQ (reference sequence). V was clipped by 5 bases and J by 9 bases, with 17 bases between them. This CDR3 region has 13 residues.

The chain has TRBV7-9 and TRBJ2-7, with 7 bases aligning to TRBD1. Germline loops: CDR1 SEHNR, CDR2 FQNEAQ (reference sequence). This CDR3 contains 12 residues. Trimming at V came to 5 bases and at J to 10 bases, leaving 8 bases not matched to a gene. CDR3 DNA: TGTGCCAGCAGCCGAGACAGGGACCTACAGTACTTC. This gives the protein CASSRDRDLQYF.

This clone was seen a single time. V gene TRBV6-5 combines with J gene TRBJ2-7, with D possibly TRBD1 on 6 matching bases. V was cut by 6 bases and J by 7 bases, with 16 bases left in between. This CDR3 region has 13 residues. CDR1 is MNHEY and CDR2 is SVGAGI in the germline V gene. The CDR3 reads CASRGQGFCEQYF. The CDR3 bases are TGTGCCAGCAGGGGCCAGGGGTTTTGTGAGCAGTACTTC.

The V and J genes are TRBV3-1 (or the pseudogene TRBV3-2) and TRBJ2-5; 15 bases are shared with TRBD2. The junction had 13 bases not matched to a gene; V was cut back by 0 bases and J by 5 bases. CDR3 length equals 20 residues. Germline-derived CDR1 and CDR2 are LGHDT and YNNKEL (reference sequence). CDR3 nucleotide sequence: TGTGCCAGCAGCCAAGACCTCGGACTAGCGGGGGGGCCGGGGGTGGAGACCCAGTACTTC. As protein: CASSQDLGLAGGPGVETQYF.

This clone came up once. The rearrangement links TRBV7-9 to TRBJ2-5; TRBD1 agrees at 9 bases. Germline CDR1 SEHNR, CDR2 FQNEAQ (reference sequence). The CDR3 runs to 15 residues. The J segment lost 5 bases and the V segment lost 0 bases, leaving 4 bases of the junction unmatched. The CDR3 region has the DNA TGTGCCAGCAGCTTAGCGGGACAGGGTCGGGAGACCCAGTACTTC. Its translation: CASSLAGQGRETQYF.

The chain carries TRBV7-2 and TRBJ1-1, with D tentatively TRBD1 (6 bases). Germline CDR1 reads SGHTA; CDR2 reads FQGNSA. V lost 5 bases, J lost 0 bases, and 10 bases lay in between. The CDR3 is made up of 14 amino acids. The CDR3 DNA reads TGTGCCAGCAGCCCACAGGGATTGAACACTGAAGCTTTCTTT. Translation: CASSPQGLNTEAFF.

The rearrangement uses TRBV5-1 and TRBJ2-7; D is ambiguous. The V end was cut by 5 bases, the J end by 1 base, with 10 bases between. The CDR3 covers 13 residues. Germline V gene lookup returns CDR1 SGHRS and CDR2 YFSETQ. CDR3 sequence: CASSLTVSYEQYF. In nucleotides, the CDR3 is TGCGCCAGCAGTCTCACAGTTTCCTACGAGCAGTACTTC.

The chain links TRBV18 to TRBJ2-7, with TRBD1 matching 7 bases. Trimming cost V 3 bases and J 0 bases; bases outside gene matches: 5. Germline-derived CDR1 and CDR2 are KGHSH and LQKENI. The length of the CDR3 is 15 residues. CDR3 DNA: TGTGCCAGCTCACCGGGACAGTCAATCTCCTACGAGCAGTACTTC. The encoded protein is CASSPGQSISYEQYF.

The chain couples TRBV24-1 to TRBJ2-1; 11 nucleotides align to TRBD1. CDR3 length equals 16 residues. J gave up 6 bases and V 4 bases, and 7 bases lay outside the gene matches. Germline assignment: CDR1 KGHDR and CDR2 SFDVKD. The DNA for the CDR3 is TGTGCCACCAGTGACCTCGGACAGGGGGCACCCAATGAGCAGTTCTTC. Encoded protein: CATSDLGQGAPNEQFF.

There are a few counts of this clone. The chain has TRBV2 and TRBJ2-1; TRBD2 aligns across 8 bases. V shed 4 bases, J shed 8 bases, and the junction held 16 bases outside the gene matches. CDR1 and CDR2 from the germline V gene are SNHLY and FYNNEI. The CDR3 sequence is 17 residues long. The CDR3 here is CASSALTREGWDDEQFF. CDR3 bases: TGTGCCAGCAGTGCTTTAACACGGGAGGGATGGGACGATGAGCAGTTCTTC.

This chain joins TRBV10-1 and TRBJ2-7; D perhaps matches TRBD1 (5 bases). The germline gives CDR1 WNHNN, CDR2 SYGVQD (reference sequence). This CDR3 contains 14 residues. Trimming pared 0 bases from V and 6 bases from J, leaving 12 bases between. CDR3: CASSESGAPGEQYF. The CDR3 DNA follows: TGCGCCAGCAGTGAGTCAGGGGCCCCCGGCGAGCAGTACTTC.

The gene calls are TRBV6-5 and TRBJ1-2, with D possibly matching TRBD1 (5 bases). CDR3 size: 16 residues. V lost 2 bases and J 0 bases, leaving 13 bases between the germline ends. Germline V gene lookup returns CDR1 MNHEY and CDR2 SVGAGI. The CDR3: CASSYQGLPSNYGYTF. The CDR3 DNA is TGTGCCAGCAGTTACCAGGGACTTCCTTCTAACTATGGCTACACCTTC.

The V and J genes are TRBV30 and TRBJ1-5; perhaps TRBD1 as D (5 bases). The germline V gene encodes CDR1 GTSNPN and CDR2 SVGIG (reference sequence). Trimming removed 0 bases at V and 2 bases at J, with 20 bases between. This CDR3 is 18 amino acids long. DNA of the CDR3: TGTGCCTGGAGTGTTCGTCAGACCAGGGTCTTGGGCAATCAGCCCCAGCATTTT. This gives the protein CAWSVRQTRVLGNQPQHF.

The sample holds a few counts of this clone. V gene TRBV28 combines with J gene TRBJ1-6; maybe TRBD1 (6 bases). Trimming left V 8 bases short and J 8 bases short, with 22 bases between. Germline V gene lookup returns CDR1 MDHEN and CDR2 SYDVKM. The CDR3 has 16 residues. The CDR3 protein is CASLRGGTGNDSPLHF. In DNA, the CDR3 is TGTGCCAGCCTTAGGGGGGGCACAGGGAACGATTCACCCCTCCACTTT. Variable domain in full (rest from reference TRBV28 and TRBJ1-6): DVKVTQSSRYLVKRTGEKVFLECVQDMDHENMFWYRQDPGLGLRLIYFSYDVKMKEKGDIPEGYSVSREKKERFSLILESASTNQTSMYLCASLRGGTGNDSPLHFGNGTRLTVT.

This sequence joins TRBV19 and TRBJ1-1; weak D call: TRBD1 (6 bases). This CDR3 contains 12 residues. CDR1 and CDR2 from the germline V gene are LNHDA and SQIVND (reference sequence). V gave up 6 bases and J gave up 1 base, with 6 bases separating them. The CDR3 DNA is TGTGCCAGTAGGGACAGGAACACTGAAGCTTTCTTT. Protein: CASRDRNTEAFF.

This clone was seen a handful of times. The chain carries TRBV4-1 and TRBJ2-5, with D possibly TRBD1 on 6 matching bases. Trimming took 2 bases from V and 5 from J, leaving 24 bases between them. Germline assignment: CDR1 MGHRA and CDR2 YSYEKL. The CDR3 extends over 18 amino acids. CDR3 coding DNA: TGCGCCAGCAGCCAACGTATCCAGGGGCCTTGGTTGTTCGAGACCCAGTACTTC. Its protein is CASSQRIQGPWLFETQYF.

V is TRBV3-1 (or the pseudogene TRBV3-2) and J is TRBJ1-6, with 8 bases identical to TRBD1. Germline CDR1 and CDR2: LGHDT and YNNKEL (reference sequence). V dropped 6 bases and J dropped 12; count of bases not matched to a gene: 7. This CDR3 has 13 residues. CDR3 DNA: TGTGCCAGCAGACGTGGACAGGGCCAACCCCTCCACTTT. Translated: CASRRGQGQPLHF.

The count of this clone is one. The chain uses TRBV5-4 and TRBJ1-1, with TRBD1 identical over 10 bases. Germline V lookup: CDR1 SGHNT, CDR2 YYREEE (reference sequence). The CDR3 is 19 amino acids. The junction had 17 bases not matched to a gene; V was cut back by 2 bases and J by 4 bases. CDR3 nucleotides: TGTGCCAGCAGCTTACCGGGACAGGGGACTGAGAAAGAGGGCACTGAAGCTTTCTTT. It translates to CASSLPGQGTEKEGTEAFF.

V and J are TRBV9 and TRBJ1-2; 7 positions agree with TRBD1. V lost 8 bases, J lost 5 bases, and 9 bases stayed unmatched. Germline V gene lookup returns CDR1 SGDLS and CDR2 YYNGEE. This CDR3 is built from 13 residues. This CDR3 is CARKIQGSYGYTF. The CDR3 DNA sequence: TGTGCCAGGAAGATACAGGGGTCGTATGGCTACACCTTC. Based on the CDR3 plus reference TRBV9 and TRBJ1-2, the full variable domain is DSGVTQTPKHLITATGQRVTLRCSPRSGDLSVYWYQQSLDQGLQFLIQYYNGEERAKGNILERFSAQQFPDLHSELNLSSLELGDSALYFCARKIQGSYGYTFGSGTRLTVV.